The TCR beta chain under discussion was sequenced for a study of T cells in Graves' hyperthyroidism and ophthalmopathy. Study-level results: Classification by a 13 V-J model distinguished ophthalmopathy from stable hyperthyroidism.

In the case of this clonotype: Its cognate antigen is unknown.

V gave up 0 bases and J gave up 6 bases; unmatched junction bases: 10. Germline assignment: CDR1 SGDLS and CDR2 YYNGEE. This CDR3 is built from 18 residues. The PBMCs studied were ones that came from 10 ml fresh peripheral blood. Template material for amplifying TCR beta CDR3 regions consisted of RNA transcripts. The TCR CDR3 was amplified in a first-round RT-PCR using the HTBI primer set. TCRdb processed the multiplex PCR reads anew with MiXCR; each CDR3 protein has one entry. This sample has about 270,000 distinct CDR3 sequences; 22% occur once, and the top ten carry over 55%. This chain uses TRBV9 with TRBJ2-3; 13 bases line up with TRBD2. Source material: blood. The sequence derives from a man in his thirties or forties with Graves' ophthalmopathy. The CDR3 is CASSVAPGTSGKLDTQYF. The DNA for the CDR3 is TGTGCCAGCAGCGTAGCTCCCGGGACTAGCGGGAAGTTGGATACGCAGTATTTT. The entire variable domain, with the rest obtained from reference TRBV9 and TRBJ2-3, is as follows: DSGVTQTPKHLITATGQRVTLRCSPRSGDLSVYWYQQSLDQGLQFLIQYYNGEERAKGNILERFSAQQFPDLHSELNLSSLELGDSALYFCASSVAPGTSGKLDTQYFGPGTRLTVL.